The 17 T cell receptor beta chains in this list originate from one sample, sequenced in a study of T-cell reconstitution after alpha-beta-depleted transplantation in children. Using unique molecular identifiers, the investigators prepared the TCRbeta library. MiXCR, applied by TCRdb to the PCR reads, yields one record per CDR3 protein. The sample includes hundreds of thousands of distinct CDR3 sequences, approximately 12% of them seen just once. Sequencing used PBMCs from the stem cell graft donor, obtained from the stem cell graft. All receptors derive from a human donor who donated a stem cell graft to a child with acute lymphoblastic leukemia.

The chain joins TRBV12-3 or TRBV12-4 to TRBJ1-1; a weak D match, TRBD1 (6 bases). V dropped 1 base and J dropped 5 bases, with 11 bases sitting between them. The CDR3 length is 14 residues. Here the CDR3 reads CASSLVQGGTEAFF. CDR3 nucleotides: TGTGCCAGCAGTTTAGTACAGGGTGGAACTGAAGCTTTCTTT.

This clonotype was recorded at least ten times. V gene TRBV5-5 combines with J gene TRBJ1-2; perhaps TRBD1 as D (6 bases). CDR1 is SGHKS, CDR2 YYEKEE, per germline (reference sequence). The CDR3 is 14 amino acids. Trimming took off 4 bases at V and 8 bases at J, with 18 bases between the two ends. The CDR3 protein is CASSPYLGQSGYTF. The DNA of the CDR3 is TGTGCCAGCAGCCCATACTTAGGACAGAGCGGCTACACCTTC.

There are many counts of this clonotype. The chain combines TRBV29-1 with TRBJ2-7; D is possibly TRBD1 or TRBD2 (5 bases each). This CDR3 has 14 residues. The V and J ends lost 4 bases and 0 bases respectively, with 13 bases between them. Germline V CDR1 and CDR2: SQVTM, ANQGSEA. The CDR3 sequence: CSVGWDASSYEQYF. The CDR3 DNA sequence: TGCAGCGTTGGGTGGGACGCGAGCTCCTACGAGCAGTACTTC.

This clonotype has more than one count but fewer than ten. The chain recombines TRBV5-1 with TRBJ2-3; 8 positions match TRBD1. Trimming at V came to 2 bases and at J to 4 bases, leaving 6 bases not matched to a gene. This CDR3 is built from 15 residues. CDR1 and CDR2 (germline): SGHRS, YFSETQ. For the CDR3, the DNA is TGCGCCAGCAGCTTACGGGACAGGATGCCAGATACGCAGTATTTT. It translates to CASSLRDRMPDTQYF.

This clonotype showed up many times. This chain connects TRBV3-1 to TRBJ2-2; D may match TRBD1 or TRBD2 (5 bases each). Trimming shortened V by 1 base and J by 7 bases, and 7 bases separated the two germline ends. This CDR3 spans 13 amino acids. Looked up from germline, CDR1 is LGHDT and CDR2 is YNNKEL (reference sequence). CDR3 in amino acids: CASSQAGGGELFF. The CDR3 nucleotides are TGTGCCAGCAGCCAAGCTGGGGGCGGGGAGCTGTTTTTT.

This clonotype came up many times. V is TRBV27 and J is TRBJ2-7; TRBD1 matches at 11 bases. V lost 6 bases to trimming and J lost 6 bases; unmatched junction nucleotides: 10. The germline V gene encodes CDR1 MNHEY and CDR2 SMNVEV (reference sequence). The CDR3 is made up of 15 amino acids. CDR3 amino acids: CASRARDRGNVEQYF. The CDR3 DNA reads TGTGCCAGCAGGGCCCGGGACAGGGGGAACGTCGAGCAGTACTTC.

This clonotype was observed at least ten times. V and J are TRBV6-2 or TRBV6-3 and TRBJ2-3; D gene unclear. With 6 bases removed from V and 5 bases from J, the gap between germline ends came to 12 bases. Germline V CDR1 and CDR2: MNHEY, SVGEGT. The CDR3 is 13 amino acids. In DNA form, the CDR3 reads TGTGCCAGCAGCCGAGGTCCACAAGATACGCAGTATTTT. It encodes CASSRGPQDTQYF.

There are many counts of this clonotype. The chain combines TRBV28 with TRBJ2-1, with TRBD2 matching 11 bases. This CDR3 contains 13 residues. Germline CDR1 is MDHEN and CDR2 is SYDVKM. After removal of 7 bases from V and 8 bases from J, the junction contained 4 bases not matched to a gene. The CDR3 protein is CASTLAGGHEQFF. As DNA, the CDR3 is TGTGCCAGCACCCTAGCGGGAGGCCATGAGCAGTTCTTC.

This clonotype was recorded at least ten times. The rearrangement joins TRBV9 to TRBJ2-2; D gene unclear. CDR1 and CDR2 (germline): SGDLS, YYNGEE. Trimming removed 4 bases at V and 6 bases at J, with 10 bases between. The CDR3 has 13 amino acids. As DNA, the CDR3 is TGTGCCAGCAGCTCCGAAAGACCCGGGGAGCTGTTTTTT. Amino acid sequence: CASSSERPGELFF.

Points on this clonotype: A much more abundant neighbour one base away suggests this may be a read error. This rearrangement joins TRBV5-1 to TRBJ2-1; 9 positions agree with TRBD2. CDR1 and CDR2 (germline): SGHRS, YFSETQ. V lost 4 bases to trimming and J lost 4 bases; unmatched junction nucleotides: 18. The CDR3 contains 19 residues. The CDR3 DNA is TGCGCCAGCAGCCCCCGGGGTAGCGGGGGTTACCAGGAGTACAATGAGCAGTTCTTC. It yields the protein CASSPRGSGGYQEYNEQFF.

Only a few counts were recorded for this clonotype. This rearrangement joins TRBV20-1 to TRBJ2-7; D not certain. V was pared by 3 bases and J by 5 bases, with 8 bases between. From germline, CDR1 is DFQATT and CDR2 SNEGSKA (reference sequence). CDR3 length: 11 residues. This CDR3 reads CSASSGDEQYF. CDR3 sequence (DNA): TGCAGTGCTAGTAGTGGGGACGAGCAGTACTTC.

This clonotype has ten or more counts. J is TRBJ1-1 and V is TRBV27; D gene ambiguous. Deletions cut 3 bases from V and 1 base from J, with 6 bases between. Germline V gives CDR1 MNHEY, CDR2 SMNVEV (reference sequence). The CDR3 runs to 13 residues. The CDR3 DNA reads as TGTGCCAGCAGTTTGAGGAGGAACACTGAAGCTTTCTTT. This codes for CASSLRRNTEAFF.

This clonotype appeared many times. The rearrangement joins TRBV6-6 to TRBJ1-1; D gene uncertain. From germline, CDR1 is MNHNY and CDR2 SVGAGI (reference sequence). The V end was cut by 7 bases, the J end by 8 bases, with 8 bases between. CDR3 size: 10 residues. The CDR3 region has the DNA TGTGCCAGCATCGGCGGGGAAGCTTTCTTT. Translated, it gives CASIGGEAFF.

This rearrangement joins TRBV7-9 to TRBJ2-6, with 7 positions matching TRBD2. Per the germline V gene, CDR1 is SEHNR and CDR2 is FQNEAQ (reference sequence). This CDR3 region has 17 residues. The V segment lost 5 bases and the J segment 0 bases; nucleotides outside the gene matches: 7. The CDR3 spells CASSPQGGNSGANVLTF. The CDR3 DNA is TGTGCCAGCAGCCCCCAGGGAGGGAACTCTGGGGCCAACGTCCTGACTTTC. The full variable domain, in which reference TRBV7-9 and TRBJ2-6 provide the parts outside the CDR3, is DTGVSQNPRHKITKRGQNVTFRCDPISEHNRLYWYRQTLGQGPEFLTYFQNEAQLEKSRLLSDRFSAERPKGSFSTLEIQRTEQGDSAMYLCASSPQGGNSGANVLTFGAGSRLTVL.

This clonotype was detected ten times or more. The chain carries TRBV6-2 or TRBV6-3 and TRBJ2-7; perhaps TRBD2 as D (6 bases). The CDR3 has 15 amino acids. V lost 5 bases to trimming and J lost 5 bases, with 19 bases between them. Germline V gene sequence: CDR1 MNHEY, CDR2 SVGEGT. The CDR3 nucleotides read TGTGCCAGCAGTGTCCGGGTCCCGCGGGACGACGAGCAGTACTTC. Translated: CASSVRVPRDDEQYF.

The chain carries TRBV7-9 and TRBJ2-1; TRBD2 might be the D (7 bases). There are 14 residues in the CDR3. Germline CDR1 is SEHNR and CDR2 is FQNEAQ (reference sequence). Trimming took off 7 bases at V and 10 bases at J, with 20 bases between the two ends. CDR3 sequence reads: CASTPGEGVGEQFF. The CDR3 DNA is TGTGCCAGCACCCCGGGGGAGGGGGTTGGCGAGCAGTTCTTC.

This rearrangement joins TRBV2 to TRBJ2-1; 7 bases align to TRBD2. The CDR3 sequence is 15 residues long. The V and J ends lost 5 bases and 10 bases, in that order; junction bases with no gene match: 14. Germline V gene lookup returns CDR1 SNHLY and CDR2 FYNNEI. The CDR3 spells CASSPGLVAPGEQFF. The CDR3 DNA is TGTGCCAGCAGTCCCGGACTAGTGGCCCCCGGGGAGCAGTTCTTC.